The 21 T cell receptor beta chains presented below share a single source sample, sequenced in a study of T cell changes during pregnancy in multiple sclerosis. Clones were read by immunoSEQ multiplex PCR, and TCRdb kept only the in-frame ones, dropping some. The table records around 80,000 clones, around 94% of them present only once. The sample here was peripheral blood, taken in the second trimester of pregnancy. These receptors all stem from a female donor in good health, enrolled as a control in a pregnancy study.

The CDR3 DNA is TGCGCCAGCAGCTCAACCAAATTCGCTAGCGGGGCCACAGATACGCAGTATTTT. Its translation: CASSSTKFASGATDTQYF. The genes are TRBV5-1 and TRBJ2-3; 9 nucleotides line up with TRBD2. With 3 bases clipped from V and 2 bases from J, the junction kept 13 bases outside the gene matches. From germline, CDR1 is SGHRS and CDR2 YFSETQ. The CDR3 runs to 18 residues. Combining the CDR3 with reference TRBV5-1 and TRBJ2-3 gives the whole variable domain KAGVTQTPRYLIKTRGQQVTLSCSPISGHRSVSWYQQTPGQGLQFLFEYFSETQRNKGNFPGRFSGRQFSNSRSEMNVSTLELGDSALYLCASSSTKFASGATDTQYFGPGTRLTVL.

The CDR3 sequence: CASSYRLHYEQYF. In DNA, the CDR3 is TGTGCCAGCAGTTACAGACTGCACTACGAGCAGTACTTC. The rearrangement joins TRBV6-5 to TRBJ2-7, with D unclear. The CDR3 is made up of 13 amino acids. Trimming took off 2 bases at V and 3 bases at J, with 8 bases between the two ends. The V gene's germline CDR1 is MNHEY and CDR2 SVGAGI.

CDR3 in amino acids: CASSPGQNYEQYF. As DNA, the CDR3 is TGCGCCAGCAGCCCGGGACAGAACTACGAGCAGTACTTC. The chain joins TRBV5-1 to TRBJ2-7, with 7 bases that match TRBD1. J gave up 3 bases and V 4 bases, and 4 bases lay outside the gene matches. Germline V lookup: CDR1 SGHRS, CDR2 YFSETQ. CDR3 length: 13 residues.

The chain employs TRBV28 and TRBJ2-1; 8 bases are a match to TRBD2. The CDR3 loop spans 16 amino acids. Trimming removed 4 bases from V and 5 bases from J; junction bases left unmatched: 10. In germline, CDR1 is MDHEN, CDR2 SYDVKM. For the CDR3, the DNA is TGTGCCAGCAGTTCGAGCGATAGCGGGAAGAACAATGAGCAGTTCTTC. This codes for CASSSSDSGKNNEQFF.

The rearrangement uses TRBV30 and TRBJ2-7; 11 bases match TRBD2. Looked up from germline, CDR1 is GTSNPN and CDR2 is SVGIG (reference sequence). This CDR3 has 12 residues. The CDR3 is CATSSGRSEQYF. CDR3 bases: TGTGCTACCTCTAGCGGGAGGAGCGAGCAGTACTTC.

The gene calls are TRBV5-6 and TRBJ2-3; TRBD2 might be the D (5 bases). Germline loops: CDR1 SGHDT, CDR2 YYEEEE. The CDR3 length is 15 residues. Trimming stripped 2 bases from V and 4 bases from J, with 14 bases between. The DNA for the CDR3 is TGTGCCAGCAGCTTCTCTAGCCAGGTTGCAGATACGCAGTATTTT. Protein sequence: CASSFSSQVADTQYF.

CDR3 in DNA: TGTGCCAGCAGTTCTTTCAGGGGTAATGAGCAGTTCTTC. Its protein is CASSSFRGNEQFF. The chain is built from TRBV28 and TRBJ2-1; D possibly corresponds to TRBD1 (6 bases). The CDR3 sequence is 13 residues long. CDR1 and CDR2 (germline): MDHEN, SYDVKM. Trimming pared 4 bases from V and 7 bases from J, leaving 11 bases between.

The CDR3 region has the DNA TGTGCCAGCAGCTTACTAGCGGGAGGTCCAAGGAATGAGCAGTTCTTC. This codes for CASSLLAGGPRNEQFF. The chain joins TRBV7-6 to TRBJ2-1; 11 bases are shared with TRBD2. The V gene's germline CDR1 is SGHVS and CDR2 FNYEAQ. This CDR3 comprises 16 residues. V was clipped by 2 bases and J by 7 bases; unmatched bases: 7. The variable domain in full, with the rest retrieved from reference TRBV7-6 and TRBJ2-1, is GAGVSQSPRYKVTKRGQDVALRCDPISGHVSLYWYRQALGQGPEFLTYFNYEAQQDKSGLPNDRFSAERPEGSISTLTIQRTEQRDSAMYRCASSLLAGGPRNEQFFGPGTRLTVL.

This clone was counted between two and nine times. The J gene is TRBJ1-5, the V gene TRBV27; 7 nucleotides align to TRBD1. Germline CDR1 reads MNHEY; CDR2 reads SMNVEV (reference sequence). V gave up 4 bases and J gave up 2 bases; unmatched junction bases: 5. This CDR3 region has 15 residues. This CDR3 is CASSSTGLGNQPQHF. In DNA form, the CDR3 reads TGTGCCAGCAGTTCGACAGGGCTGGGCAATCAGCCCCAGCATTTT.

CDR3 sequence reads: CASSPRGTGGTDTQYF. CDR3 coding DNA: TGCGCCAGCAGCCCCCGGGGGACAGGGGGCACAGATACGCAGTATTTT. V usage is TRBV4-1 and J usage is TRBJ2-3; 10 bases match TRBD1. CDR1 and CDR2 from the germline V gene are MGHRA and YSYEKL. J was trimmed by 1 base and V by 4 bases; bases with no gene match: 5. This CDR3 has 16 amino acids.

This rearrangement joins TRBV10-3 to TRBJ1-2; maybe TRBD1 (6 bases). Trimming took 4 bases from V and 0 from J, leaving 12 bases between them. The CDR3 loop spans 15 amino acids. The germline V gene has CDR1 ENHRY and CDR2 SYGVKD. Here the CDR3 reads CAISGAGAANYGYTF. The CDR3 nucleotides read TGTGCCATCAGTGGGGCAGGGGCAGCTAACTATGGCTACACCTTC.

V is TRBV5-4 and J is TRBJ2-2; no clear D gene. The germline V gene encodes CDR1 SGHNT and CDR2 YYREEE (reference sequence). The ends were cut back, 1 base at V and 4 bases at J, with 11 bases in the middle. This CDR3 has 15 residues. Here the CDR3 DNA reads TGTGCCAGCAGCTTGTTATTAAGCGCCACCGGGGAGCTGTTTTTT. Translation gives CASSLLLSATGELFF.

The gene calls are TRBV5-1 and TRBJ2-7, with 11 bases fitting TRBD2. CDR1 is SGHRS, CDR2 YFSETQ, per germline. The CDR3 covers 16 residues. V gave up 1 base and J gave up 2 bases; unmatched junction bases: 5. CDR3 in DNA: TGCGCCAGCAGCTTGTATACTAGCGGGAGTACCTACGAGCAGTACTTC. Translation: CASSLYTSGSTYEQYF.

CDR3 nucleotide sequence: TGTGCCAGCAGCTTGTTCCTAGCGGGAGGGCCGAACACAGATACGCAGTATTTT. Translating gives CASSLFLAGGPNTDTQYF. The V call is TRBV5-8, the J call TRBJ2-3, with 12 bases aligning to TRBD2. CDR1 SGHTS and CDR2 YDEGEE come from the germline V gene. This CDR3 comprises 18 residues. J was trimmed by 2 bases and V by 1 base; bases with no gene match: 8.

This chain links TRBV5-4 with TRBJ2-1; tentatively, D is TRBD2 (6 bases). Germline CDR1 SGHNT, CDR2 YYREEE (reference sequence). V was clipped by 3 bases and J by 3 bases, with 16 bases between them. The CDR3 length is 16 residues. CDR3 nucleotides: TGTGCCAGCAGCTCCCTGGGGCGGGGAAACTACAATGAGCAGTTCTTC. Residues: CASSSLGRGNYNEQFF.

V gene TRBV7-2 combines with J gene TRBJ2-2; perhaps TRBD2 as D (6 bases). CDR1 and CDR2 from the germline V gene are SGHTA and FQGNSA. The CDR3 spans 16 residues. With 2 bases removed from V and 2 bases from J, the gap between germline ends came to 12 bases. The CDR3 bases are TGTGCCAGCAGCTTACAGGGCGGGACCAACACCGGGGAGCTGTTTTTT. This gives the protein CASSLQGGTNTGELFF.

V and J are TRBV19 and TRBJ2-5, with 7 nucleotides matching TRBD1. The CDR3 has 17 residues. Germline CDR1 reads LNHDA; CDR2 reads SQIVND (reference sequence). V lost 3 bases to trimming and J lost 1 base; unmatched junction nucleotides: 11. The DNA for the CDR3 is TGTGCCAGTAGTATTGGTTCCGGGCAGGGGGTCCAAGAGACCCAGTACTTC. Translated, it gives CASSIGSGQGVQETQYF.

The chain carries TRBV6-5 and TRBJ1-2, with 11 bases matching TRBD1. Germline trimming cut 6 bases from V and 4 bases from J; bases unmatched to any gene: 4. The germline V gene encodes CDR1 MNHEY and CDR2 SVGAGI. The CDR3 has 14 amino acids. CDR3 DNA: TGTGCCAGCAGCCGGGGACAGGGGGGCTATGGCTACACCTTC. Translated, it gives CASSRGQGGYGYTF.

The chain couples TRBV30 to TRBJ2-1; D gene uncertain. CDR3 size: 15 residues. V gave up 0 bases and J gave up 2 bases, with 11 bases separating them. Germline CDR1 reads GTSNPN; CDR2 reads SVGIG (reference sequence). The CDR3 loop is CAWSVITSAYNEQFF. CDR3 DNA: TGTGCCTGGAGTGTGATAACGAGTGCCTACAATGAGCAGTTCTTC.

CDR3 in DNA: TGTGCCAGCAGCTTAGGCAGGGGGCCGGGTCAGCCCCAGCATTTT. This translates into CASSLGRGPGQPQHF. The chain employs TRBV7-2 and TRBJ1-5; 8 positions match TRBD1. The V gene's germline CDR1 is SGHTA and CDR2 FQGNSA. J lost 6 bases, V lost 1 base, and 5 bases had no gene match. This CDR3 is 15 amino acids long.

This clone showed up just once. This sequence joins TRBV30 and TRBJ2-2, with D tentatively TRBD1 (7 bases). The CDR3 spans 16 residues. Trimming took 5 bases from V and 2 from J, leaving 18 bases between them. Germline V gives CDR1 GTSNPN, CDR2 SVGIG (reference sequence). In DNA, the CDR3 is TGTGCCTGGTCATGGGGCGGGACAGTTAACACCGGGGAGCTGTTTTTT. Amino acid sequence: CAWSWGGTVNTGELFF.